This T cell receptor beta chain was recorded in a study of blood T cell repertoires in COVID-19. Study background: PBMCs, B-cell-depleted T cells, or T cells were the source of the cDNA or gDNA that made up the material.

Seattle's cohort entered during active infection and was followed longitudinally. Germline loops: CDR1 MDHEN, CDR2 SYDVKM. CDR3 length: 16 amino acids. V was shortened by 2 bases and J by 3 bases, with 16 bases between the two germline ends. Profiled with immunoSEQ multiplex PCR; TCRdb holds only in-frame clones, not every one. This table has approximately 200,000 clones, approximately 94% appearing once. This TCR was sampled from a man aged 25 to 40 with COVID-19, enrolled during active disease. The gene calls are TRBV28 and TRBJ2-5; tentative D call: TRBD1 (5 bases). The sample was peripheral blood. CDR3 coding DNA: TGTGCCAGCAGTTTAGGTGGGGCCGCAGGGAAAGAGACCCAGTACTTC. Encoded protein: CASSLGGAAGKETQYF.